This T cell receptor beta chain was identified during a study of blood T cell repertoires in COVID-19. The wider study: In each case, the material was cDNA or gDNA derived from T cells, B-cell-depleted T cells, or PBMCs.

The length of the CDR3 is 13 residues. Trimming took off 5 bases at V and 0 bases at J, with 8 bases between the two ends. Germline V lookup: CDR1 SGHTA, CDR2 FQGNSA. Original methodology: Reference gene primer amplification gave nucleated cell count estimates. Profiled with immunoSEQ multiplex PCR; TCRdb holds only in-frame clones, not every one. D and trimming come from the DNA, and the V and J calls and clone size come from that table. The sample gives under 350,000 clones, approximately 85% of which show up once; approximately 11% is in the top ten. The sequence came from a woman in her 70s with acute or convalescent COVID-19. The V call is TRBV7-2, the J call TRBJ2-7; D unclear. Material: peripheral blood. CDR3 DNA: TGTGCCAGCAGCCGACGGAGCTCCTACGAGCAGTACTTC. Its translation is CASSRRSSYEQYF.